Below, 21 T cell receptor beta chains from the same sample are listed, as sequenced in a study of shared clonotypes between healthy human individuals. Sequenced by immunoSEQ multiplex PCR; TCRdb stores in-frame clones only, minus some. The sample has millions of clones; 90% to 95% are singletons. Sequenced: naive CD4+ T cells sorted from blood. Subset: CD45RA+ positively selected. Every receptor here comes from a young man in good health.

The V call is TRBV2, the J call TRBJ2-3; 8 bases are shared with TRBD2. This CDR3 is built from 15 residues. Germline V gene lookup returns CDR1 SNHLY and CDR2 FYNNEI. The trim removed 6 bases at V and 0 bases at J, leaving 5 bases unmatched. CDR3 in amino acids: CASRLSGGSTDTQYF. CDR3 DNA: TGTGCCAGCAGACTGAGCGGGGGCAGCACAGATACGCAGTATTTT.

The CDR3 is CAWSAGTSGPYEQYF. The CDR3 bases are TGTGCCTGGAGTGCCGGGACTAGCGGACCCTACGAGCAGTACTTC. J is TRBJ2-7 and V is TRBV30, with TRBD2 matching over 11 bases. The junction had 4 bases not matched to a gene; V was cut back by 1 base and J by 2 bases. The CDR3 totals 15 residues. Per the germline V gene, CDR1 is GTSNPN and CDR2 is SVGIG (reference sequence).

The chain is built from TRBV10-3 and TRBJ2-7, with D unclear. The germline V and J ends were trimmed by 10 bases and 2 bases, with 12 bases remaining between them. This CDR3 region has 12 residues. The germline gives CDR1 ENHRY, CDR2 SYGVKD. CDR3 sequence (DNA): TGTGCCACTGCCGCTCTGACCTACGAGCAGTACTTC. Protein sequence: CATAALTYEQYF.

The chain employs TRBV5-1 and TRBJ2-3, with D uncertain. CDR3 length equals 13 residues. V dropped 7 bases and J dropped 4 bases, with 13 bases sitting between them. From germline, CDR1 is SGHRS and CDR2 YFSETQ. The CDR3 sequence is CASGAGNADTQYF. CDR3 bases: TGCGCCAGCGGAGCTGGGAACGCAGATACGCAGTATTTT. The full variable domain, completed using reference TRBV5-1 and TRBJ2-3, is KAGVTQTPRYLIKTRGQQVTLSCSPISGHRSVSWYQQTPGQGLQFLFEYFSETQRNKGNFPGRFSGRQFSNSRSEMNVSTLELGDSALYLCASGAGNADTQYFGPGTRLTVL.

The rearrangement joins TRBV5-4 to TRBJ1-1, with D maybe TRBD1 (5 bases). This CDR3 is built from 15 residues. Trimming stripped 3 bases from V and 1 base from J, with 13 bases between. CDR1 SGHNT and CDR2 YYREEE come from the germline V gene (reference sequence). The CDR3 is CASSSNGGWNTEAFF. DNA for the CDR3: TGTGCCAGCAGCTCCAACGGGGGATGGAACACTGAAGCTTTCTTT.

This chain uses TRBV9 with TRBJ1-1; D possibly corresponds to TRBD1 (5 bases). CDR3 length equals 16 residues. Trimming left V 3 bases short and J 7 bases short, with 22 bases between. Germline V gene sequence: CDR1 SGDLS, CDR2 YYNGEE. CDR3 nucleotides: TGTGCCAGCAGCGCGGCAACGGGGACGACGGGAGATGAAGCTTTCTTT. Its translation: CASSAATGTTGDEAFF.

This CDR3 reads CASGQVVLNTEAFF. CDR3 sequence (DNA): TGTGCCAGCGGCCAGGTGGTTCTGAACACTGAAGCTTTCTTT. The chain is built from TRBV11-2 and TRBJ1-1; no firm D call. The CDR3 contains 14 residues. Trimming removed 8 bases at V and 0 bases at J, with 13 bases between. Looked up from germline, CDR1 is SGHAT and CDR2 is FQNNGV.

V is TRBV10-1 and J is TRBJ2-3; the D is unclear. The germline gives CDR1 WNHNN, CDR2 SYGVQD (reference sequence). The CDR3 sequence is 11 residues long. Trimming stripped 5 bases from V and 7 bases from J, with 7 bases between. The CDR3 DNA reads TGCGCCAGCAGTAGTTCCAATACGCAGTATTTT. Protein: CASSSSNTQYF.

Concerning this clone itself: Other DNA sequences from this sample encode an identical CDR3 as well. The V call is TRBV5-1, the J call TRBJ1-2; D is perhaps TRBD1 (5 bases). Trimming took off 2 bases at V and 2 bases at J, with 13 bases between the two ends. CDR3 length equals 15 residues. Germline V gene data show CDR1 as SGHRS and CDR2 as YFSETQ. CDR3 amino acids: CASSLVGTGNYGYTF. Written as DNA, the CDR3 is TGCGCCAGCAGCTTAGTTGGGACGGGAAACTATGGCTACACCTTC.

The rearrangement links TRBV27 to TRBJ2-3; TRBD2 aligns across 13 bases. Trimming took 6 bases from V and 4 from J; bases not matched to a gene: 7. The germline gives CDR1 MNHEY, CDR2 SMNVEV (reference sequence). The CDR3 is 16 residues long. For the CDR3, the DNA is TGTGCCAGCAGGAAGGTACTAGCGGGGGGGGCAGATACGCAGTATTTT. Protein sequence: CASRKVLAGGADTQYF.

DNA of the CDR3: TGTGCCAGCAGTCCCGGGACGAGGGAGCAGTACTTC. Protein: CASSPGTREQYF. V gene TRBV6-1 combines with J gene TRBJ2-7; tentatively, D is TRBD1 or TRBD2 (5 bases each). This CDR3 spans 12 amino acids. V was pared by 5 bases and J by 7 bases, with 12 bases between. Germline V lookup: CDR1 MNHNS, CDR2 SASEGT.

The chain has TRBV5-4 and TRBJ2-2; D is unresolved. Germline CDR1 and CDR2: SGHNT and YYREEE (reference sequence). V lost 0 bases and J lost 3, with 9 bases in between. The CDR3 consists of 15 residues. CDR3 nucleotide sequence: TGTGCCAGCAGCTTGGCAGGTCTGGACACCGGGGAGCTGTTTTTT. Translated: CASSLAGLDTGELFF. Full variable domain (rest looked up from reference TRBV5-4 and TRBJ2-2): ETGVTQSPTHLIKTRGQQVTLRCSSQSGHNTVSWYQQALGQGPQFIFQYYREEENGRGNFPPRFSGLQFPNYSSELNVNALELDDSALYLCASSLAGLDTGELFFGEGSRLTVL.

This rearrangement joins TRBV10-3 to TRBJ1-3; the D is unclear. Trimming removed 0 bases at V and 5 bases at J, with 2 bases between. Germline V gene lookup returns CDR1 ENHRY and CDR2 SYGVKD. The CDR3 is made up of 12 amino acids. CDR3 amino acids: CAISESRNTIYF. The DNA for the CDR3 is TGTGCCATCAGTGAGTCTCGAAACACCATATATTTT.

This rearrangement joins TRBV27 to TRBJ2-6; D remains ambiguous. V was clipped by 7 bases and J by 1 base, with 8 bases between them. The germline CDR1 and CDR2 sequences are MNHEY and SMNVEV (reference sequence). This CDR3 comprises 14 residues. The CDR3 here is CASTAGSGANVLTF. The DNA of the CDR3 is TGTGCCAGCACCGCTGGGTCTGGGGCCAACGTCCTGACTTTC. Supplemented by reference TRBV27 and TRBJ2-6, the full variable domain reads EAQVTQNPRYLITVTGKKLTVTCSQNMNHEYMSWYRQDPGLGLRQIYYSMNVEVTDKGDVPEGYKVSRKEKRNFPLILESPSPNQTSLYFCASTAGSGANVLTFGAGSRLTVL.

The rearrangement uses TRBV2 and TRBJ1-5; TRBD1 agrees at 8 bases. Germline V gives CDR1 SNHLY, CDR2 FYNNEI. The CDR3 is made up of 15 amino acids. V shed 6 bases, J shed 6 bases, and the junction held 10 bases outside the gene matches. In DNA, the CDR3 is TGTGCCAGCAGGCCCTCGACAGGGGACGGTCAGCCCCAGCATTTT. This encodes CASRPSTGDGQPQHF.

V gene TRBV5-8 combines with J gene TRBJ2-1; no reliable D call. Trimming removed 0 bases at V and 3 bases at J, with 10 bases between. The CDR3 is 15 amino acids. Germline V CDR1 and CDR2: SGHTS, YDEGEE. As DNA, the CDR3 is TGTGCCAGCAGCTTGGAACGGAAGATCTACAATGAGCAGTTCTTC. It yields the protein CASSLERKIYNEQFF.

V and J are TRBV2 and TRBJ1-3; D is unclear. Germline CDR1 and CDR2: SNHLY and FYNNEI. The CDR3 sequence is 14 residues long. V lost 6 bases to trimming and J lost 3 bases, with 12 bases between them. The CDR3 bases are TGTGCCAGCAGAAGCTCGAACTTTGGAAACACCATATATTTT. Translation gives CASRSSNFGNTIYF.

This clone came up once. The rearrangement uses TRBV5-1 and TRBJ2-5; tentatively, D is TRBD1 (6 bases). The CDR3 spans 13 residues. The V and J ends lost 4 bases and 3 bases respectively, with 10 bases between them. The germline CDR1 and CDR2 sequences are SGHRS and YFSETQ. The CDR3 nucleotides are TGCGCCAGCAGCCACCGACAGGAAGAGACCCAGTACTTC. Translated, it gives CASSHRQEETQYF.

The genes are TRBV5-1 and TRBJ2-5; no clear D gene. CDR1 is SGHRS, CDR2 YFSETQ, per germline. Trimming cost V 1 base and J 1 base, with 11 bases left between them. The CDR3 runs 15 residues. The DNA for the CDR3 is TGCGCCAGCAGCTTGACTCTGCGTCTCCAAGAGACCCAGTACTTC. This gives the protein CASSLTLRLQETQYF.

V and J are TRBV19 and TRBJ1-4; 10 bases are shared with TRBD1. This CDR3 spans 18 amino acids. V shed 2 bases, J shed 2 bases, and the junction held 8 bases outside the gene matches. Germline values: CDR1 LNHDA, CDR2 SQIVND (reference sequence). CDR3 DNA: TGTGCCAGTAGTATAAGGTGGGACAGGGGTCGCACTAATGAAAAACTGTTTTTT. This translates into CASSIRWDRGRTNEKLFF.

The gene calls are TRBV19 and TRBJ2-7; 7 nucleotides align to TRBD2. The CDR3 is 14 residues long. Germline loops: CDR1 LNHDA, CDR2 SQIVND (reference sequence). V gave up 4 bases and J gave up 3 bases; unmatched junction bases: 6. CDR3 residues: CASSKRREYYEQYF. The CDR3 DNA reads TGTGCCAGTAGTAAGAGGCGGGAGTACTACGAGCAGTACTTC.